This T cell receptor beta chain was documented in a study of T cell repertoires in cytomegalovirus infection. Study details: Matching HLA type and CMV infection were both indicated by public TCR beta signatures. Study-wide results and caveats: HLA-C-restricted TCR beta clonotypes specific for CMV led the ex vivo response.

The CDR3 has 16 amino acids. With V trimmed by 5 bases and J by 6 bases, 11 bases remained unmatched. Notes on this clonotype: The antigen is unknown.

MiXCR, run by TCRdb on the reads, gives a single entry per CDR3 protein. The sample lists 640,000 or so distinct CDR3 sequences, roughly a third occurring once. The chain couples TRBV12-3 or TRBV12-4 to TRBJ2-1; TRBD2 matches 9 bases. This receptor was identified in a human donor in good health (CMV status not recorded). Some clones in this sample may be carry-over from other donors' samples. The input for sequencing was cultured PBMCs, taken from culture after CMV antigen stimulation. CDR3 protein: CASSLYPGTSSNEQFF. DNA for the CDR3: TGTGCCAGCAGTCTTTATCCCGGGACTAGCAGCAATGAGCAGTTCTTC.